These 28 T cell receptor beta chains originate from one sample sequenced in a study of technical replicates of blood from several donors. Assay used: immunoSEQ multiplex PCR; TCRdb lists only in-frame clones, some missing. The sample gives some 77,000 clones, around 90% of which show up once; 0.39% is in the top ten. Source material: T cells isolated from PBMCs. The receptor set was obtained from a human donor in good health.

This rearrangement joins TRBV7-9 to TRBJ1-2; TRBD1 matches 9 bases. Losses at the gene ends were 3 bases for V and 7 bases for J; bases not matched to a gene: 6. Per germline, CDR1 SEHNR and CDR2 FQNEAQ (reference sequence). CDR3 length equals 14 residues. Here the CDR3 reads CASSLEGTGSGYTF. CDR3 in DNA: TGTGCCAGCAGCTTGGAAGGGACAGGGTCTGGCTACACCTTC.

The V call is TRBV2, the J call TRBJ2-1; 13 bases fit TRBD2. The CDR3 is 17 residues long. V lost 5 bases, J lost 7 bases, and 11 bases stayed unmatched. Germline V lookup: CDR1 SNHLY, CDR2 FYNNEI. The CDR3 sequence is CASSPLAGGPIPNEQFF. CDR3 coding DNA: TGTGCCAGCAGTCCACTAGCGGGAGGGCCAATTCCGAATGAGCAGTTCTTC.

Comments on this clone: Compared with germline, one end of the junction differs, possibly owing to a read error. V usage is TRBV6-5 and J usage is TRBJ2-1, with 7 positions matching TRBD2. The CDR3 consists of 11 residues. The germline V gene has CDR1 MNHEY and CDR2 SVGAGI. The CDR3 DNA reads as TGTGCCAGCCTGGGTGGGACTACCCAGATCTTC. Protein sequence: CASLGGTTQIF.

The CDR3 loop is CASSQVDRGTTGELFF. The DNA for the CDR3 is TGTGCCAGCAGCCAAGTGGACAGGGGCACCACCGGGGAGCTGTTTTTT. The J gene is TRBJ2-2, the V gene TRBV4-2; TRBD1 matches 9 bases. Germline V gene lookup returns CDR1 LGHNA and CDR2 YNFKEQ. V dropped 1 base and J dropped 4; count of bases not matched to a gene: 4. The CDR3 covers 16 residues.

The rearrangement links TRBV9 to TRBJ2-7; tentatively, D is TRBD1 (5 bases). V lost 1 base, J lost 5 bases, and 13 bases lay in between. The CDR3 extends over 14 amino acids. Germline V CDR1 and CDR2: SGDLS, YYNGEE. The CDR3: CASSVQGRPDEQYF. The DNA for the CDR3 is TGTGCCAGCAGCGTACAGGGCCGGCCCGACGAGCAGTACTTC. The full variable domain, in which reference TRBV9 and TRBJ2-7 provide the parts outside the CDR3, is DSGVTQTPKHLITATGQRVTLRCSPRSGDLSVYWYQQSLDQGLQFLIQYYNGEERAKGNILERFSAQQFPDLHSELNLSSLELGDSALYFCASSVQGRPDEQYFGPGTRLTVT.

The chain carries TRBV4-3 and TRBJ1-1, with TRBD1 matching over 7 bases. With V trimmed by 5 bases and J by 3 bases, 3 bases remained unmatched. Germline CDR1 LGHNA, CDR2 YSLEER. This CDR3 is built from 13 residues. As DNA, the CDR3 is TGCGCCAGCAGCAGGGGGCGGGACACTGAAGCTTTCTTT. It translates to CASSRGRDTEAFF.

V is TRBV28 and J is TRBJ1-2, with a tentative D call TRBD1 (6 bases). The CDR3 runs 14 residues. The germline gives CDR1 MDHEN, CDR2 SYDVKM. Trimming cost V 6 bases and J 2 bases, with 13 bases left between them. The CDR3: CASRKGDSNYGYTF. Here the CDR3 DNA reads TGTGCCAGCAGGAAGGGGGATTCAAACTATGGCTACACCTTC.

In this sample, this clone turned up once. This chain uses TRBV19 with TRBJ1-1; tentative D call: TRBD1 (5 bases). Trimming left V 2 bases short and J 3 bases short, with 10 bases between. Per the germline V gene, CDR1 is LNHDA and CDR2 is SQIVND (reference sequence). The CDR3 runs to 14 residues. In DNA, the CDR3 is TGTGCCAGTAGTATATCCGACAGCGACACTGAAGCTTTCTTT. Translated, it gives CASSISDSDTEAFF.

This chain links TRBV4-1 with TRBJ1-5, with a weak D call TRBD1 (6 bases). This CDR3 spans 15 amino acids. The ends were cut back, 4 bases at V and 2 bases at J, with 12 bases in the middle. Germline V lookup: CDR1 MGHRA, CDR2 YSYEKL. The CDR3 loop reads CASSLIHRGNQPQHF. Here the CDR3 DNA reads TGCGCCAGCAGCCTTATCCACAGGGGCAATCAGCCCCAGCATTTT.

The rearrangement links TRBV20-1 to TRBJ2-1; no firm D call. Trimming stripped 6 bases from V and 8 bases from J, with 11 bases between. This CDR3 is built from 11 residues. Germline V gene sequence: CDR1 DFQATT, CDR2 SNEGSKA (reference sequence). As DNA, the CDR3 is TGCAGTGCGGAGAACCGGGATGAGCAGTTCTTC. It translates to CSAENRDEQFF.

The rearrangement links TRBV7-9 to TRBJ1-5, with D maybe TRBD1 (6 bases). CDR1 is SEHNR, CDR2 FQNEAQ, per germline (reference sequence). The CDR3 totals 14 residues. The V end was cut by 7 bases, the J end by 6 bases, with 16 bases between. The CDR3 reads CASTGRGAGQPQHF. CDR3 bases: TGTGCCAGCACCGGGCGGGGGGCAGGTCAGCCCCAGCATTTT.

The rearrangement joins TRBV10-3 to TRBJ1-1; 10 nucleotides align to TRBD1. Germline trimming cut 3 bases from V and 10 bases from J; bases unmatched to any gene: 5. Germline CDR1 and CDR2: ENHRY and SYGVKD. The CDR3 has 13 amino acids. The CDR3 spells CAISEGTGVRAFF. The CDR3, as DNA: TGTGCCATCAGTGAAGGGACAGGGGTCAGAGCTTTCTTT.

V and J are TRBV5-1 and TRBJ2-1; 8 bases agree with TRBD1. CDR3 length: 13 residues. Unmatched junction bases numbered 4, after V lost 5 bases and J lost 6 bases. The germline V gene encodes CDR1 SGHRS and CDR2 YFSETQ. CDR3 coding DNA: TGCGCCAGCAGGCAAACAGGGGGCAATGAGCAGTTCTTC. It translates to CASRQTGGNEQFF.

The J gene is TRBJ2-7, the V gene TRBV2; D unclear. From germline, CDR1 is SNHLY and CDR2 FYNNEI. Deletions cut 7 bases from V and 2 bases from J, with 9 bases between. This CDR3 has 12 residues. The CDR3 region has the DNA TGTGCCAGCATCCCCGCAGCCTACGAGCAGTACTTC. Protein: CASIPAAYEQYF.

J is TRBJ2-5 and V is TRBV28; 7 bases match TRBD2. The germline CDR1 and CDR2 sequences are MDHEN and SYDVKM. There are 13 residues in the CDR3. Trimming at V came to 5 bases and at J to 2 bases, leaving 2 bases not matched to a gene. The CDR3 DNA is TGTGCCAGCAGTCTTAGCGGGCAAGAGACCCAGTACTTC. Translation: CASSLSGQETQYF.

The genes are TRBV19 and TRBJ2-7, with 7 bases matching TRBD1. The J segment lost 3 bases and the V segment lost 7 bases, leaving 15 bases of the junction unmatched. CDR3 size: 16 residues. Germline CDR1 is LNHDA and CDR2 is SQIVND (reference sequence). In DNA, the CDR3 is TGTGCCAGTAAACCCTCGGGACAGCATTTACTCTACGAGCAGTACTTC. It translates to CASKPSGQHLLYEQYF.

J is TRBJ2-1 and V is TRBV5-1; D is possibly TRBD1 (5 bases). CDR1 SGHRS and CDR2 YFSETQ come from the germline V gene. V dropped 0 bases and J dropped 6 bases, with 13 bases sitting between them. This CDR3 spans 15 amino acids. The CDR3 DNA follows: TGCGCCAGCAGCTTGGCCAGGGAATCATTCAATGAGCAGTTCTTC. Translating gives CASSLARESFNEQFF. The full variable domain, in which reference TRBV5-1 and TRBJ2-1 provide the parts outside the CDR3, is KAGVTQTPRYLIKTRGQQVTLSCSPISGHRSVSWYQQTPGQGLQFLFEYFSETQRNKGNFPGRFSGRQFSNSRSEMNVSTLELGDSALYLCASSLARESFNEQFFGPGTRLTVL.

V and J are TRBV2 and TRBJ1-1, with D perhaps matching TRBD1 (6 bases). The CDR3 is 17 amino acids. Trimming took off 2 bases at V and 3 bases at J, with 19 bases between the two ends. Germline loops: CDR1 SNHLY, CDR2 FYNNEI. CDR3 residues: CASSERAQGYPDTEAFF. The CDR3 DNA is TGTGCCAGCAGTGAAAGGGCCCAGGGGTACCCGGACACTGAAGCTTTCTTT.

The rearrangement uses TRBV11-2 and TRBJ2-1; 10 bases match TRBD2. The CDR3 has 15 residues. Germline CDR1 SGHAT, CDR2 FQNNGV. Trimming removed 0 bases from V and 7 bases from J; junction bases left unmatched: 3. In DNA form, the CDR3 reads TGTGCCAGCAGCTTAGAGGCTAGCGGGAGTAATGAGCAGTTCTTC. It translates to CASSLEASGSNEQFF.

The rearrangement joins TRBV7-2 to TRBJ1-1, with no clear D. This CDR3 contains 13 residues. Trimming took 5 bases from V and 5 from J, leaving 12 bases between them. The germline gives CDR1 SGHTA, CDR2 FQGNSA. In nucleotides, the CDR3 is TGTGCCAGCAGCCCATCGGCCAGGACTGAAGCTTTCTTT. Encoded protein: CASSPSARTEAFF. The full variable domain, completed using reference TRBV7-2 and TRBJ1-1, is GAGVSQSPSNKVTEKGKDVELRCDPISGHTALYWYRQSLGQGLEFLIYFQGNSAPDKSGLPSDRFSAERTGGSVSTLTIQRTQQEDSAVYLCASSPSARTEAFFGQGTRLTVV.

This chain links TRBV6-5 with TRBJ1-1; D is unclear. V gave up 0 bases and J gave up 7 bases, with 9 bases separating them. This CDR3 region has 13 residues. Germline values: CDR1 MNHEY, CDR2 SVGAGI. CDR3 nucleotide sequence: TGTGCCAGCAGTTACTCGTTCAGATTTGAAGCTTTCTTT. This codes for CASSYSFRFEAFF.

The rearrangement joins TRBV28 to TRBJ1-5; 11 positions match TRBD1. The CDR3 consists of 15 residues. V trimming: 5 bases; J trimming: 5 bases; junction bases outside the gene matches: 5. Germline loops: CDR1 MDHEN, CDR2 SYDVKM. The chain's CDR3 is CASSPRGQGDQPQHF. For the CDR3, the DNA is TGTGCCAGCAGTCCCAGGGGACAGGGGGATCAGCCCCAGCATTTT.

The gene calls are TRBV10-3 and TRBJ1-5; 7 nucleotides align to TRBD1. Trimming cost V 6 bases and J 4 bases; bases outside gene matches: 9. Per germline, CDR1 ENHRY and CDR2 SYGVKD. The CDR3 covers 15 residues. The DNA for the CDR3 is TGTGCCATCAGGGGGCAGGGGGTGACAAATCAGCCCCAGCATTTT. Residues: CAIRGQGVTNQPQHF.

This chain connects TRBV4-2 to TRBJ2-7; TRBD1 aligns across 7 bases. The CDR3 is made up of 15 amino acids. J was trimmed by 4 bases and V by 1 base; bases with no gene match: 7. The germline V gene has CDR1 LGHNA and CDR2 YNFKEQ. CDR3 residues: CASSQGGQSLYEQYF. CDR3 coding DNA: TGTGCCAGCAGCCAAGGGGGACAGTCACTTTACGAGCAGTACTTC.

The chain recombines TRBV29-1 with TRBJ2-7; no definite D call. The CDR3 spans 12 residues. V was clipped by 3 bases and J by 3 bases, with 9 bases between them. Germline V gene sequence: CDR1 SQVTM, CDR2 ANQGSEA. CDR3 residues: CSVENRGYEQYF. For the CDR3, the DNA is TGCAGCGTTGAGAATCGCGGCTACGAGCAGTACTTC.

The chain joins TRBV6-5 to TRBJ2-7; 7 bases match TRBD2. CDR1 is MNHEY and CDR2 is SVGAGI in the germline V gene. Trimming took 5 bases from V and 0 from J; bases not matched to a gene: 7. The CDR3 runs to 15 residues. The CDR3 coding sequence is TGTGCCAGCAGTCCACTAGCGACTAACTCCTACGAGCAGTACTTC. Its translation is CASSPLATNSYEQYF.

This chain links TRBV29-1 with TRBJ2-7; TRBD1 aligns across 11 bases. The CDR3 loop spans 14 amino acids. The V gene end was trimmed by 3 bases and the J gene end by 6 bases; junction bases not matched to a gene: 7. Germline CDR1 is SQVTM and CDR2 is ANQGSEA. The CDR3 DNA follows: TGCAGCGTTGATGGTTATGGGACAGGGGGCGAGCAGTACTTC. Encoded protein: CSVDGYGTGGEQYF.

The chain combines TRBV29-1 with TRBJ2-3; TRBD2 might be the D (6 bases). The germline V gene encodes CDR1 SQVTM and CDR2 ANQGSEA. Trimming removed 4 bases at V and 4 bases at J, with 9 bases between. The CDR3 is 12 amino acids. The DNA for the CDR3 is TGCAGCGTTGGGGGGGAGCCAGATACGCAGTATTTT. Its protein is CSVGGEPDTQYF.